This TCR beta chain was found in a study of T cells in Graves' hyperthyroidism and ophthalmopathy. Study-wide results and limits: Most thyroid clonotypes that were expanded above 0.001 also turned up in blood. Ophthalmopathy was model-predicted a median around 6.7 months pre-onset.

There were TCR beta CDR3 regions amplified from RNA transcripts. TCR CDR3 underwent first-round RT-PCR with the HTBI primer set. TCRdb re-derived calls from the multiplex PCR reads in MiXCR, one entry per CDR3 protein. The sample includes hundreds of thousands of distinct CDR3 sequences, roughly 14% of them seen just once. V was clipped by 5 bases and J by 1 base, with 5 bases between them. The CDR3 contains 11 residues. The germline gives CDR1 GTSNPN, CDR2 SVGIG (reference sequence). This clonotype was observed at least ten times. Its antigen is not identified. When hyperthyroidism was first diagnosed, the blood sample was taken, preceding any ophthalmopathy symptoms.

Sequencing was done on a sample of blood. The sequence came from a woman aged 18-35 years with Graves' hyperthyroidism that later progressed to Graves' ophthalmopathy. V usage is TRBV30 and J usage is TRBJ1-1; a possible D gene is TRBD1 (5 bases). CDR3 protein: CAWGGNTEAFF. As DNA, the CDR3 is TGTGCCTGGGGGGGGAACACTGAAGCTTTCTTT.